These 16 T cell receptor beta chains were all obtained from the same sample, sequenced in a study of CDR3 diversity in severe acne. TCRdb fed the PCR reads into MiXCR, producing one record per CDR3 protein. The repertoire holds roughly 100,000 distinct CDR3 sequences, with 45% to 60% as singletons. The sequencing input was blood. These receptors were taken from a male donor with acne.

Worth noting for this clonotype: A much bigger clone sits one base away, suggesting this may be a read error. Because the CDR3 is missing its conserved closing phenylalanine or tryptophan, this is likely a read error. The chain links TRBV5-5 to TRBJ1-3; tentative D call: TRBD1 (5 bases). This CDR3 region has 14 residues. V gave up 0 bases and J gave up 4 bases, with 8 bases separating them. Germline values: CDR1 SGHKS, CDR2 YYEKEE (reference sequence). The CDR3 protein is CASSLEGVGNTIYL. The CDR3 DNA is TGTGCCAGCAGCTTGGAAGGGGTCGGAAACACCATATATCTT.

This clonotype was seen ten or more times. This chain joins TRBV4-3 and TRBJ2-1; 8 nucleotides match TRBD2. CDR1 LGHNA and CDR2 YSLEER come from the germline V gene. J lost 7 bases, V lost 0 bases, and 11 bases had no gene match. The CDR3 loop spans 17 amino acids. The CDR3: CASSQDRLIQRGNEQFF. DNA for the CDR3: TGCGCCAGCAGCCAAGACCGACTGATCCAGCGGGGGAATGAGCAGTTCTTC.

This clonotype showed up just a few times. The chain combines TRBV7-9 with TRBJ2-5, with D perhaps matching TRBD1 (6 bases). The V and J ends lost 7 bases and 5 bases respectively, with 17 bases between them. CDR3 length: 14 residues. In germline, CDR1 is SEHNR, CDR2 FQNEAQ (reference sequence). The CDR3 sequence is CASKLTTGLETQYF. The CDR3 bases are TGTGCCAGCAAGCTTACCACAGGGTTGGAGACCCAGTACTTC.

As concerns this clonotype: With a much larger clone just one base away, this may be a read error. A read error is likely, as this CDR3 ends without the conserved phenylalanine or tryptophan. This chain uses TRBV7-9 with TRBJ2-5; D unclear. The CDR3 covers 14 residues. Germline V lookup: CDR1 SEHNR, CDR2 FQNEAQ (reference sequence). V was cut by 0 bases and J by 2 bases, with 7 bases left in between. In DNA, the CDR3 is TGTGCCAGCAGCTTAGCGGGAAGGCAAGAGACCCAGTACCTC. Amino acids: CASSLAGRQETQYL.

This chain connects TRBV7-6 to TRBJ2-7; 10 bases map to TRBD2. V gave up 5 bases and J gave up 3 bases; unmatched junction bases: 4. CDR3 length: 14 amino acids. Germline-derived CDR1 and CDR2 are SGHVS and FNYEAQ. The CDR3 sequence: CASSRGTSDYEQYF. The CDR3 DNA is TGTGCCAGCAGCCGCGGGACTAGCGACTACGAGCAGTACTTC.

V usage is TRBV2 and J usage is TRBJ2-5, with D uncertain. Trimming took off 8 bases at V and 7 bases at J, with 14 bases between the two ends. This CDR3 spans 12 amino acids. Germline-derived CDR1 and CDR2 are SNHLY and FYNNEI. As DNA, the CDR3 is TGTGCCAGCGTTCGGACCCCGGGGACCCAGTACTTC. Amino acid sequence: CASVRTPGTQYF.

The V gene is TRBV7-3, the J gene TRBJ2-1; 7 bases match TRBD2. After removal of 4 bases from V and 0 bases from J, the junction contained 3 bases not matched to a gene. Germline V gene data show CDR1 as SGHTA and CDR2 as FQGTGA. The CDR3 totals 15 residues. In nucleotides, the CDR3 is TGTGCCAGCAGCTGGATAGCGGGCTCCTACAATGAGCAGTTCTTC. Its protein is CASSWIAGSYNEQFF.

This sequence joins TRBV9 and TRBJ2-2; 8 nucleotides agree with TRBD2. Per germline, CDR1 SGDLS and CDR2 YYNGEE. CDR3 length: 16 amino acids. Trimming removed 3 bases from V and 6 bases from J; junction bases left unmatched: 10. The CDR3 loop reads CASSGLSGSYPGELFF. CDR3 DNA: TGTGCCAGCAGCGGGCTGAGCGGGAGTTATCCCGGGGAGCTGTTTTTT.

As concerns this clonotype: Compared with germline, one end of the junction differs, possibly owing to a read error. This chain uses TRBV10-1 with TRBJ1-5; 8 nucleotides line up with TRBD1. The CDR3 runs 10 residues. The germline V gene encodes CDR1 WNHNN and CDR2 SYGVQD (reference sequence). CDR3 sequence: CASSVQQGEF. CDR3 DNA sequence: TGCGCCAGCAGTGTGCAACAGGGGGAATTT.

The chain couples TRBV7-8 to TRBJ1-2, with D unresolved. The CDR3 contains 12 residues. Trimming took 5 bases from V and 2 from J, leaving 6 bases between them. Germline V gene lookup returns CDR1 SGHVS and CDR2 FQNEAQ. The CDR3 nucleotides are TGTGCCAGCAGCGTTGCAAACTATGGCTACACCTTC. It translates to CASSVANYGYTF.

This clonotype was observed a few times. The chain has TRBV12-3 or TRBV12-4 and TRBJ1-1; possibly TRBD1 for D (5 bases). There are 13 residues in the CDR3. Deletions cut 7 bases from V and 5 bases from J, with 14 bases between. The CDR3 DNA follows: TGTGCCAGCATCTTGGGGCCAGGGACTGAAGCTTTCTTT. This encodes CASILGPGTEAFF.

The J gene is TRBJ1-2, the V gene TRBV6-6; 7 positions match TRBD1. Losses at the gene ends were 8 bases for V and 4 bases for J; bases not matched to a gene: 7. The CDR3 has 13 amino acids. CDR1 is MNHNY, CDR2 SVGAGI, per germline (reference sequence). CDR3 protein: CASGQANLYGYTF. DNA for the CDR3: TGTGCCAGCGGACAGGCGAACCTCTATGGCTACACCTTC.

The chain has TRBV24-1 and TRBJ1-2, with D perhaps TRBD1 (6 bases). Per the germline V gene, CDR1 is KGHDR and CDR2 is SFDVKD. The CDR3 extends over 14 amino acids. The V gene lost 3 bases and the J gene lost 1 base, with 8 bases spanning the gap. CDR3 residues: CATSDRDNNYGYTF. CDR3 nucleotide sequence: TGTGCCACCAGTGATCGGGACAATAACTATGGCTACACCTTC.

To note about this clonotype: One end of the junction is discordant with germline, which a read error may explain. This sequence joins TRBV25-1 and TRBJ1-4; tentatively, D is TRBD1 (5 bases). The CDR3 covers 15 residues. Germline CDR1 reads MGHDK; CDR2 reads SYGVNS. CDR3 region: CASSQDLYRSEKLFF. CDR3 DNA sequence: TGCGCCAGCAGCCAAGATTTATACAGGTCTGAAAAACTGTTTTTT.

The rearrangement joins TRBV12-3 or TRBV12-4 to TRBJ2-5, with TRBD2 identical over 15 bases. The CDR3 runs 15 residues. Trimming removed 4 bases from V and 5 bases from J; junction bases left unmatched: 2. The CDR3 DNA follows: TGTGCCAGCAGTTCCGGGACTAGCGGGAGGGAGACCCAGTACTTC. It translates to CASSSGTSGRETQYF.

The CDR3 DNA is TGTGCCACCAGTGATTTATTAGGGACCCAGTACTTC. This codes for CATSDLLGTQYF. The chain is built from TRBV24-1 and TRBJ2-1; the D is unclear. The end of the DNA fits TRBJ2-5 better, so the J call may be wrong. The germline gives CDR1 KGHDR, CDR2 SFDVKD. The CDR3 is 12 residues long.